This T cell receptor (beta chain) comes out of a study of response to subunit inactivated influenza vaccine. Whole-study results and caveats: With each seasonal influenza vaccination, the authors suggested, few new T cells are recruited.

This clonotype was counted ten times or more. Its target is unknown. TCRdb independently ran MiXCR on the RT-PCR reads; one entry per CDR3 protein. This sample yields about 180,000 distinct CDR3 sequences, of which roughly 8.7% are seen a single time; roughly a tenth belongs to the top ten. This CDR3 comprises 13 residues. V lost 8 bases, J lost 4 bases, and 2 bases stayed unmatched. The receptor's source is a man aged 50 to 60 who received an inactivated influenza vaccine. The J gene is TRBJ2-1, the V gene TRBV12-3 or TRBV12-4, with 10 nucleotides matching TRBD2. The sample was non-naive T cells sorted from PBMCs, taken on the day of vaccination. The CDR3 DNA sequence: TGTGCCAGCGAGACTAGCGGGTACAATGAGCAGTTCTTC. This codes for CASETSGYNEQFF.